This T cell receptor beta chain is from a study of cytomegalovirus exposure and HLA in healthy donors. Study findings and constraints: Per a prior analysis, the majority of TCR beta V segments were productive roughly 87% or roughly 30% of the time. Per a later analysis, HLA-associated TCR beta chains showed more clonal expansion than other, equally common TCR beta chains. Overall, some 160 TCR beta chains were annotated as cytomegalovirus-associated.

The germline gives CDR1 SGHTA, CDR2 FQGNSA. Trimming removed 5 bases at V and 4 bases at J, with 23 bases between. The CDR3 has 17 amino acids. PCR amplification relied on 60 Vbeta primers (plus 13 Jbeta primers). The assay was immunoSEQ multiplex PCR, and TCRdb's table has in-frame clones only and misses some. Of 95,000 to 150,000 clones in the sample, roughly four fifths are singletons; the top ten hold over 3.5%. Concerning this clone itself: Antigen specificity is unknown.

The receptor comes from a woman in her fifties or sixties in good health and CMV-seropositive. This chain uses TRBV7-2 with TRBJ1-2; tentative D call: TRBD1 (6 bases). Sequencing input: PBMCs. The CDR3 sequence is CASSPSGTGLGAYGYTF. The CDR3 DNA follows: TGTGCCAGCAGCCCCAGTGGCACAGGGCTTGGGGCCTATGGCTACACCTTC.